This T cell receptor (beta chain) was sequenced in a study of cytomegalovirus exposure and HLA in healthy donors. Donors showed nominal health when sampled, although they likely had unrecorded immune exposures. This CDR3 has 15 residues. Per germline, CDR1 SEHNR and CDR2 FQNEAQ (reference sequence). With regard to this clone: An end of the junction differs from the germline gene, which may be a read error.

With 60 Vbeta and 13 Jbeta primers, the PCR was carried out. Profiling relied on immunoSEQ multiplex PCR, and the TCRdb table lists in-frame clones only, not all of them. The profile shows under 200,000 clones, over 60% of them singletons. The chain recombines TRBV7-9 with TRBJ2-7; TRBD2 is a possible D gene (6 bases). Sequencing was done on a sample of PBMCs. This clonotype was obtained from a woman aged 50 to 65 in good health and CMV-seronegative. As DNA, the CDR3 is TGTTCCAGCAGCTTATCGGGACTGGGGGTTGACGAGCAGTACTTC. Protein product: CSSSLSGLGVDEQYF.